The 31 T cell receptor beta chains in this list originate from one sample, sequenced in a study of PD-1 blockade in mismatch repair-deficient tumors. Using immunoSEQ multiplex PCR, the repertoire was profiled, and TCRdb retains in-frame clones only, with some absent. This sample has approximately 110,000 clones, with around three quarters found just once. The input for sequencing was peripheral blood, taken more than 58 weeks after starting pembrolizumab. The receptors originated from an adult with mismatch repair-deficient cancer.

The V call is TRBV11-2, the J call TRBJ2-1; 10 bases are a match to TRBD2. With 3 bases clipped from V and 6 bases from J, the junction kept 8 bases outside the gene matches. Germline-derived CDR1 and CDR2 are SGHAT and FQNNGV. The CDR3 is 16 residues long. CDR3: CASSFEGLAGVNEQFF. Here the CDR3 DNA reads TGTGCCAGCAGCTTCGAAGGCCTAGCGGGAGTCAATGAGCAGTTCTTC.

The chain couples TRBV7-9 to TRBJ2-7; possibly TRBD2 for D (6 bases). The V end lost 5 bases, the J end lost 0 bases, and 14 bases lay between the germline ends. Germline V CDR1 and CDR2: SEHNR, FQNEAQ (reference sequence). The CDR3 length is 15 residues. The CDR3 DNA reads TGTGCCAGCAGCCCCGCCGGCGGGGTCTCCTACGAGCAGTACTTC. Translated, it gives CASSPAGGVSYEQYF.

V gene TRBV5-4 combines with J gene TRBJ2-1, with no clear D. Germline values: CDR1 SGHNT, CDR2 YYREEE (reference sequence). This CDR3 region has 14 residues. V lost 5 bases and J lost 7, with 16 bases in between. The CDR3 reads CASSAAVAGNEQFF. CDR3 coding DNA: TGTGCCAGCAGTGCTGCCGTCGCCGGGAATGAGCAGTTCTTC.

The V and J genes are TRBV11-2 and TRBJ2-3; tentative D call: TRBD2 (6 bases). Trimming cost V 3 bases and J 0 bases, with 7 bases left between them. The CDR3 totals 14 residues. Germline V CDR1 and CDR2: SGHAT, FQNNGV. The CDR3 is CASSFSGSTDTQYF. The CDR3 DNA reads as TGTGCCAGCAGCTTTAGCGGTAGCACAGATACGCAGTATTTT.

The chain combines TRBV11-2 with TRBJ2-7; 8 bases are a match to TRBD2. V shed 1 base and J 2 bases; nucleotides not matched to a gene: 4. The germline V gene encodes CDR1 SGHAT and CDR2 FQNNGV. This CDR3 region has 15 residues. DNA of the CDR3: TGTGCCAGCAGCTTAGGACCCGGGAGGGCCTACGAGCAGTACTTC. Translated: CASSLGPGRAYEQYF. Drawing the rest from reference TRBV11-2 and TRBJ2-7, the complete variable domain is EAGVAQSPRYKIIEKRQSVAFWCNPISGHATLYWYQQILGQGPKLLIQFQNNGVVDDSQLPKDRFSAERLKGVDSTLKIQPAKLEDSAVYLCASSLGPGRAYEQYFGPGTRLTVT.

The chain joins TRBV5-4 to TRBJ2-1; 9 bases match TRBD1. The CDR3 is 16 amino acids. V shed 5 bases and J 6 bases; nucleotides not matched to a gene: 12. The germline V gene encodes CDR1 SGHNT and CDR2 YYREEE (reference sequence). The CDR3 protein is CASSRPGQGGINEQFF. CDR3 sequence (DNA): TGTGCCAGCAGTCGGCCGGGACAGGGCGGTATCAATGAGCAGTTCTTC. Full variable domain (outside the CDR3, taken from reference TRBV5-4 and TRBJ2-1): ETGVTQSPTHLIKTRGQQVTLRCSSQSGHNTVSWYQQALGQGPQFIFQYYREEENGRGNFPPRFSGLQFPNYSSELNVNALELDDSALYLCASSRPGQGGINEQFFGPGTRLTVL.

J is TRBJ2-6 and V is TRBV30; possibly TRBD2 for D (6 bases). The V and J ends lost 7 bases and 0 bases respectively, with 13 bases between them. Germline assignment: CDR1 GTSNPN and CDR2 SVGIG (reference sequence). The CDR3 totals 15 residues. The CDR3, as DNA: TGTGCCTCCCCTTCCGGGAGCTCTGGGGCCAACGTCCTGACTTTC. Amino acid sequence: CASPSGSSGANVLTF.

This clone was seen many times. The chain combines TRBV2 with TRBJ2-1, with 11 bases that match TRBD2. CDR1 and CDR2 (germline): SNHLY, FYNNEI. V shed 5 bases, J shed 8 bases, and the junction held 11 bases outside the gene matches. The CDR3 loop spans 16 amino acids. CDR3 protein: CASSFSGRARRDEQFF. CDR3 DNA sequence: TGTGCCAGCAGTTTTAGCGGGAGGGCCCGAAGAGATGAGCAGTTCTTC.

This chain uses TRBV19 with TRBJ1-1; D gene ambiguous. Per the germline V gene, CDR1 is LNHDA and CDR2 is SQIVND (reference sequence). The CDR3 contains 12 residues. V lost 6 bases and J 2 bases, leaving 7 bases between the germline ends. CDR3 sequence reads: CASREGNTEAFF. As DNA, the CDR3 is TGTGCCAGTAGGGAAGGCAACACTGAAGCTTTCTTT.

The chain carries TRBV7-6 and TRBJ1-5, with D hard to call. Trimming left V 5 bases short and J 4 bases short, with 6 bases between. Germline CDR1 SGHVS, CDR2 FNYEAQ. The CDR3 spans 12 residues. CDR3 in amino acids: CASSTLNQPQHF. In DNA form, the CDR3 reads TGTGCCAGCAGCACCCTTAATCAGCCCCAGCATTTT.

This clone was detected a few times. The V call is TRBV6-5, the J call TRBJ2-3, with D unclear. Trimming removed 8 bases from V and 6 bases from J, with 12 bases in between. Germline CDR1 and CDR2: MNHEY and SVGAGI. The CDR3 totals 12 residues. CDR3 coding DNA: TGTGCCAGCGGGGATTCCTCGGATACGCAGTATTTT. Its translation is CASGDSSDTQYF.

This rearrangement joins TRBV25-1 to TRBJ2-3, with 11 bases that match TRBD2. Germline V gene lookup returns CDR1 MGHDK and CDR2 SYGVNS. The CDR3 loop spans 18 amino acids. With V trimmed by 0 bases and J by 2 bases, 7 bases remained unmatched. The CDR3, as DNA: TGTGCCAGCAGTGAATATGACGGGACTAGCGGACTCACAGATACGCAGTATTTT. Its translation: CASSEYDGTSGLTDTQYF.

Comments on this clone: Within the sample, other DNA sequences also encode this same CDR3. The V call is TRBV15, the J call TRBJ2-7; D might be TRBD1 or TRBD2, each matching 5 bases. Germline CDR1 reads LNHNV; CDR2 reads YYDKDF (reference sequence). CDR3 length: 16 residues. Trimming took 3 bases from V and 2 from J, leaving 17 bases between them. CDR3 sequence reads: CATSRPPGQGTYEQYF. The CDR3 DNA follows: TGTGCCACCAGCAGGCCTCCGGGGCAGGGTACCTACGAGCAGTACTTC.

The chain carries TRBV18 and TRBJ2-3; 7 bases are shared with TRBD1. The CDR3 runs to 14 residues. The germline gives CDR1 KGHSH, CDR2 LQKENI. Germline trimming cut 6 bases from V and 9 bases from J; bases unmatched to any gene: 12. CDR3 amino acids: CASSPEDRTGTQYF. In DNA, the CDR3 is TGTGCCAGCTCTCCTGAGGACAGGACGGGAACGCAGTATTTT.

The J gene is TRBJ2-7, the V gene TRBV2, with 9 bases aligning to TRBD2. J gave up 0 bases and V 6 bases, and 9 bases lay outside the gene matches. CDR1 is SNHLY, CDR2 FYNNEI, per germline. The CDR3 has 16 residues. The CDR3 DNA reads as TGTGCCAGCAGCCAAGGGCTAGCGGGAACCTCCTACGAGCAGTACTTC. It specifies CASSQGLAGTSYEQYF.

This clone was seen just once. This chain uses TRBV6-5 with TRBJ2-3; 8 nucleotides line up with TRBD2. The V gene end was trimmed by 7 bases and the J gene end by 5 bases; junction bases not matched to a gene: 5. Germline V CDR1 and CDR2: MNHEY, SVGAGI. The CDR3 has 13 residues. CDR3 amino acids: CASNFLAGDTQYF. Written as DNA, the CDR3 is TGTGCCAGCAATTTCCTAGCGGGAGATACGCAGTATTTT.

This chain uses TRBV7-3 with TRBJ2-2; 9 positions match TRBD1. CDR3 size: 15 residues. V was pared by 5 bases and J by 5 bases, with 6 bases of the junction left unmatched. Germline V gene sequence: CDR1 SGHTA, CDR2 FQGTGA. In DNA, the CDR3 is TGTGCCAGCAGCCCACAGGGGGCAACGACCGGGGAGCTGTTTTTT. It specifies CASSPQGATTGELFF.

The J gene is TRBJ1-2, the V gene TRBV7-8, with D unresolved. The CDR3 consists of 14 residues. The V end lost 1 base, the J end lost 4 bases, and 10 bases lay between the germline ends. Germline V gives CDR1 SGHVS, CDR2 FQNEAQ. The CDR3 coding sequence is TGTGCCAGCAGCTTAGAGAACTGGGGCTATGGCTACACCTTC. As protein: CASSLENWGYGYTF.

This chain joins TRBV27 and TRBJ1-1; no clear D gene. This CDR3 is 14 amino acids long. V shed 6 bases and J shed 6 bases, with 17 bases lying between them. Germline assignment: CDR1 MNHEY and CDR2 SMNVEV (reference sequence). As DNA, the CDR3 is TGTGCCAGCAGCTCGCGGGGTGCGGGCGCTGAAGCTTTCTTT. This sequence encodes CASSSRGAGAEAFF.

This clone came up a few times. The V and J genes are TRBV27 and TRBJ1-2, with a possible D match to TRBD1 (6 bases). Germline V gives CDR1 MNHEY, CDR2 SMNVEV (reference sequence). Trimming cost V 5 bases and J 0 bases, with 13 bases left between them. This CDR3 is 15 amino acids long. The CDR3 bases are TGTGCCAGCAGTACCGGACAGTTAGCTAACTATGGCTACACCTTC. This sequence encodes CASSTGQLANYGYTF.

The chain carries TRBV6-5 and TRBJ1-2; possibly TRBD1 for D (5 bases). V lost 8 bases, J lost 2 bases, and 15 bases lay in between. Germline lookup yields CDR1 MNHEY and CDR2 SVGAGI. This CDR3 comprises 14 residues. The CDR3 loop reads CASYRQGTNYGYTF. The CDR3 DNA follows: TGTGCCAGCTACCGGCAGGGAACAAACTATGGCTACACCTTC.

CDR3 protein: CASSVEDHYYNEQFF. For the CDR3, the DNA is TGTGCCAGCAGCGTAGAGGACCATTACTACAATGAGCAGTTCTTC. The chain uses TRBV9 and TRBJ2-1; D remains unclear. Looked up from germline, CDR1 is SGDLS and CDR2 is YYNGEE. Between the trimmed V and J ends, which lost 0 bases and 3 bases, there was a span of 10 bases. This CDR3 has 15 residues.

The chain is built from TRBV7-3 and TRBJ2-2; D is undetermined. Germline V gene data show CDR1 as SGHTA and CDR2 as FQGTGA. With 1 base removed from V and 1 base from J, the gap between germline ends came to 4 bases. The CDR3 totals 14 residues. The CDR3 sequence is CASSLMENTGELFF. As DNA, the CDR3 is TGTGCCAGCAGCTTAATGGAGAACACCGGGGAGCTGTTTTTT. The full variable domain, completed using reference TRBV7-3 and TRBJ2-2, is GAGVSQTPSNKVTEKGKYVELRCDPISGHTALYWYRQSLGQGPEFLIYFQGTGAADDSGLPNDRFFAVRPEGSVSTLKIQRTERGDSAVYLCASSLMENTGELFFGEGSRLTVL.

V usage is TRBV5-5 and J usage is TRBJ2-1; 7 bases are shared with TRBD2. The CDR3 contains 16 residues. Trimming took 0 bases from V and 4 from J; bases not matched to a gene: 7. Germline V lookup: CDR1 SGHKS, CDR2 YYEKEE (reference sequence). The DNA for the CDR3 is TGTGCCAGCAGCTTGGTTTCTAGCGGACTATACAATGAGCAGTTCTTC. Its translation: CASSLVSSGLYNEQFF.

V and J are TRBV5-1 and TRBJ2-5; the D call may be TRBD1 or TRBD2 (5 bases each). V gave up 3 bases and J gave up 1 base, with 13 bases separating them. Per the germline V gene, CDR1 is SGHRS and CDR2 is YFSETQ. The CDR3 sequence is 15 residues long. CDR3 coding DNA: TGCGCCAGCAGCTCGTTGGGACGGACCCAAGAGACCCAGTACTTC. Protein sequence: CASSSLGRTQETQYF.

This chain joins TRBV7-3 and TRBJ2-5; TRBD1 aligns across 12 bases. The CDR3 extends over 16 amino acids. The germline V gene has CDR1 SGHTA and CDR2 FQGTGA. The V and J ends lost 5 bases and 1 base, in that order; junction bases with no gene match: 5. The CDR3 coding sequence is TGTGCCAGCAGCCCGGGGACAGGGGGCCCCCAAGAGACCCAGTACTTC. It specifies CASSPGTGGPQETQYF.

The chain has TRBV7-2 and TRBJ2-7, with TRBD2 matching 13 bases. The CDR3 runs 14 residues. Germline V CDR1 and CDR2: SGHTA, FQGNSA. The V and J ends lost 5 bases and 6 bases, in that order; junction bases with no gene match: 4. The CDR3 nucleotides are TGTGCCAGCAGCCGGACTAGCGGGAGCGGCGAGCAGTACTTC. This encodes CASSRTSGSGEQYF.

The chain joins TRBV6-1 to TRBJ1-2, with D perhaps matching TRBD1 (5 bases). Germline-derived CDR1 and CDR2 are MNHNS and SASEGT. Between the trimmed V and J ends, which lost 1 base and 8 bases, there was a span of 14 bases. The CDR3 loop spans 14 amino acids. The CDR3 DNA reads as TGTGCCAGCAGTGAAGTAGGGACTTCGGGGGGCTACACCTTC. Its translation is CASSEVGTSGGYTF.

The table lists this clone with a count of one. CDR3 loop: CASSLAIRDPADYGYTF. The CDR3 DNA reads as TGTGCCAGCAGCTTGGCTATCCGGGACCCCGCTGACTATGGCTACACCTTC. The chain is built from TRBV5-6 and TRBJ1-2; tentatively, D is TRBD1 (5 bases). Germline CDR1 reads SGHDT; CDR2 reads YYEEEE. The CDR3 loop spans 17 amino acids. The germline V and J ends were trimmed by 0 bases and 3 bases, with 18 bases remaining between them.

The rearrangement uses TRBV11-2 and TRBJ2-1; TRBD1 matches 7 bases. V lost 5 bases, J lost 0 bases, and 7 bases stayed unmatched. Germline CDR1 and CDR2: SGHAT and FQNNGV. The CDR3 sequence is 16 residues long. CDR3 region: CASSPNDRASYNEQFF. The CDR3 DNA reads TGTGCCAGCAGCCCGAACGACAGGGCCTCCTACAATGAGCAGTTCTTC.

The rearrangement links TRBV30 to TRBJ2-7; D is uncertain. Germline V gene lookup returns CDR1 GTSNPN and CDR2 SVGIG (reference sequence). V lost 3 bases, J lost 3 bases, and 3 bases lay in between. The length of the CDR3 is 10 residues. The CDR3, as DNA: TGTGCCTGGAGCGACTACGAGCAGTACTTC. This codes for CAWSDYEQYF. Variable domain in full (rest from reference TRBV30 and TRBJ2-7): SQTIHQWPATLVQPVGSPLSLECTVEGTSNPNLYWYRQAAGRGLQLLFYSVGIGQISSEVPQNLSASRPQDRQFILSSKKLLLSDSGFYLCAWSDYEQYFGPGTRLTVT.